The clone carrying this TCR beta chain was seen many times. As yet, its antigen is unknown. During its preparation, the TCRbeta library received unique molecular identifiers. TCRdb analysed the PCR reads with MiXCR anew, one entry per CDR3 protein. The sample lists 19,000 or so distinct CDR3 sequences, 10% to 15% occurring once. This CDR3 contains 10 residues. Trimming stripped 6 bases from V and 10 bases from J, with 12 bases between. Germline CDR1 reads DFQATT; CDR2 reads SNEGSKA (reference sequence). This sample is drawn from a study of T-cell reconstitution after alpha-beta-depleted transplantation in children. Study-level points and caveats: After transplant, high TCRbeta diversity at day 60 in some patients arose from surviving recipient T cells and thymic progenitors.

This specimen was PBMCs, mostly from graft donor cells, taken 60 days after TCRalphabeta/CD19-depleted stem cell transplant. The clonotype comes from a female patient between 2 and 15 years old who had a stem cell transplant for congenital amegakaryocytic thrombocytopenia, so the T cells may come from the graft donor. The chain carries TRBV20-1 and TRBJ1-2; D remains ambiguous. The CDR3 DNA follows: TGCAGTGCCCGATCTCTCTCCTACACCTTC. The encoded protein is CSARSLSYTF.